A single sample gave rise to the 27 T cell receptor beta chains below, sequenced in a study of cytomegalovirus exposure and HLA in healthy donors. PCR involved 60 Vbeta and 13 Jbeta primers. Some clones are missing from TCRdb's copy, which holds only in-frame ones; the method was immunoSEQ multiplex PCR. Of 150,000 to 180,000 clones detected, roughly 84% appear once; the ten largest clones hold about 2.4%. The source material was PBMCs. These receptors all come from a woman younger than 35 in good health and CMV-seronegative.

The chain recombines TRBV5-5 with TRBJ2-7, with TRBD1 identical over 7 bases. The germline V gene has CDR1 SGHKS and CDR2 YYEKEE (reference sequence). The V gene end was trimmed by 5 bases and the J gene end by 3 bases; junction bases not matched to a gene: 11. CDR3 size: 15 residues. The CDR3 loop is CASSAVGTVSYEQYF. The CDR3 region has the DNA TGTGCCAGCAGTGCGGTCGGGACAGTTAGCTACGAGCAGTACTTC. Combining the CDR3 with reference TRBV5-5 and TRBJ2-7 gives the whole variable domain DAGVTQSPTHLIKTRGQQVTLRCSPISGHKSVSWYQQVLGQGPQFIFQYYEKEERGRGNFPDRFSARQFPNYSSELNVNALLLGDSALYLCASSAVGTVSYEQYFGPGTRLTVT.

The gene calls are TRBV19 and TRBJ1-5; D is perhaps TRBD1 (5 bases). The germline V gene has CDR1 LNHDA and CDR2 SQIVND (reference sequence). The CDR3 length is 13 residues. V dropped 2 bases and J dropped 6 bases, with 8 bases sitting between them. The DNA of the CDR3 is TGTGCCAGTAGTATAACTCAGGGTCAGCCCCAGCATTTT. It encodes CASSITQGQPQHF. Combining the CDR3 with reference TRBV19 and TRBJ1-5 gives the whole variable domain DGGITQSPKYLFRKEGQNVTLSCEQNLNHDAMYWYRQDPGQGLRLIYYSQIVNDFQKGDIAEGYSVSREKKESFPLTVTSAQKNPTAFYLCASSITQGQPQHFGDGTRLSIL.

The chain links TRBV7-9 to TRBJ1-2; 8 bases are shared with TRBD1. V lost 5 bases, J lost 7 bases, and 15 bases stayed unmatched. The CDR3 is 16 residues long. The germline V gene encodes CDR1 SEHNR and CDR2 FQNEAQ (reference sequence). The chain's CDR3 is CASSPPEGQGKIGYTF. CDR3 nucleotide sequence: TGTGCCAGCAGCCCCCCAGAAGGACAGGGAAAGATTGGCTACACCTTC.

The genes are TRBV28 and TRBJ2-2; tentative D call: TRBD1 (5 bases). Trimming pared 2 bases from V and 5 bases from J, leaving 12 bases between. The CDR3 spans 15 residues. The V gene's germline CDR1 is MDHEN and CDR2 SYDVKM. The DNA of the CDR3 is TGTGCCAGCAGTTTAGTCAGGGTCACTACCGGGGAGCTGTTTTTT. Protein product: CASSLVRVTTGELFF.

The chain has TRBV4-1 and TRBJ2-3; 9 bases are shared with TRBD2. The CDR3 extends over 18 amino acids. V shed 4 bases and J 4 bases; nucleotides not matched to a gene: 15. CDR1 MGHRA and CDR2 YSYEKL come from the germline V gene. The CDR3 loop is CASSPLVDSGRGPDTQYF. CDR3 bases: TGCGCCAGCAGCCCTCTGGTCGATAGCGGGAGAGGTCCAGATACGCAGTATTTT.

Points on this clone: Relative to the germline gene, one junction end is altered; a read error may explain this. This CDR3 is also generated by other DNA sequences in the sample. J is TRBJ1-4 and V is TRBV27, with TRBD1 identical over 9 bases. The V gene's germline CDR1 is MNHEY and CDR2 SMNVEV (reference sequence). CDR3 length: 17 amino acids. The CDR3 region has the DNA TGTGCCAGCAGTGGATACCGGGACAGGGCGACTAATGAAAAACTGTTCTTT. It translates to CASSGYRDRATNEKLFF.

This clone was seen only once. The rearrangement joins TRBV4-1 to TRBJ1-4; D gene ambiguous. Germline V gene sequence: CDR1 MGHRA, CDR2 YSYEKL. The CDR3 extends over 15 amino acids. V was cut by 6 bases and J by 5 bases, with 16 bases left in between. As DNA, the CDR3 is TGCGCCAGCAGACCGAGGGAGCCCCTGAATGAAAAACTGTTTTTT. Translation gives CASRPREPLNEKLFF.

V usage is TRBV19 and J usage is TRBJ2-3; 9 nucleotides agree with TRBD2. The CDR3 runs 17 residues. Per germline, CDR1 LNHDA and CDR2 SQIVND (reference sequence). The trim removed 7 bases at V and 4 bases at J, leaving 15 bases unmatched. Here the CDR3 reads CASTTTGTSPGADTQYF. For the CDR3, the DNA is TGTGCCAGTACCACCACAGGGACTAGCCCCGGGGCAGATACGCAGTATTTT.

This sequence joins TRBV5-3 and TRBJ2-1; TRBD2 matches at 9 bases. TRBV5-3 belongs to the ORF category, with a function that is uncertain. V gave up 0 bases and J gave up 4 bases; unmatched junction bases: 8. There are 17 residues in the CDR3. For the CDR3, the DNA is TGTGCCAGAAGCTTGGGGTGTCGGACTAGCGTATACAATGAGCAGTTCTTC. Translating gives CARSLGCRTSVYNEQFF.

The CDR3 coding sequence is TGTGCCAGCAGTTCAGCCGGGACAGGGGGAAACACCATATATTTT. This gives the protein CASSSAGTGGNTIYF. V usage is TRBV27 and J usage is TRBJ1-3; 9 nucleotides agree with TRBD1. Germline-derived CDR1 and CDR2 are MNHEY and SMNVEV (reference sequence). With V trimmed by 4 bases and J by 4 bases, 5 bases remained unmatched. The CDR3 extends over 15 amino acids.

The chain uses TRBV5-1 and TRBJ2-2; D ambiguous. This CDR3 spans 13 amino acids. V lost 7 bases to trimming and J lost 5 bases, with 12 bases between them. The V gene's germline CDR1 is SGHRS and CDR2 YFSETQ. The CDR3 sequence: CASVDTPTGELFF. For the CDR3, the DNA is TGCGCCAGCGTCGACACGCCAACCGGGGAGCTGTTTTTT.

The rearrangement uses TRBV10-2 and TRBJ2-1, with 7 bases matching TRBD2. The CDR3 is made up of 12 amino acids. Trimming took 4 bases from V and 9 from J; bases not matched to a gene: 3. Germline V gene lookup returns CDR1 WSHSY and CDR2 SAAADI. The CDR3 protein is CASSAGEGEQFF. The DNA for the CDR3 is TGCGCCAGCAGTGCGGGGGAGGGTGAGCAGTTCTTC.

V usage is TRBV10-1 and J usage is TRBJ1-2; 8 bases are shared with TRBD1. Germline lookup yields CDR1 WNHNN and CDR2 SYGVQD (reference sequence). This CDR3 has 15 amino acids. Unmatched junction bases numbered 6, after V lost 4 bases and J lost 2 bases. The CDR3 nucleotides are TGCGCCAGCAGTGCCCCGGGACAGGAAAACTATGGCTACACCTTC. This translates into CASSAPGQENYGYTF.

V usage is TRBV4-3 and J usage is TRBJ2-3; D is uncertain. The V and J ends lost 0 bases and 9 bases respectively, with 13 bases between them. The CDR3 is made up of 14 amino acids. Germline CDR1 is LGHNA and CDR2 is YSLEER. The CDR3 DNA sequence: TGCGCCAGCAGCCAAGAACTTGGCGGAGCCACGCAGTATTTT. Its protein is CASSQELGGATQYF.

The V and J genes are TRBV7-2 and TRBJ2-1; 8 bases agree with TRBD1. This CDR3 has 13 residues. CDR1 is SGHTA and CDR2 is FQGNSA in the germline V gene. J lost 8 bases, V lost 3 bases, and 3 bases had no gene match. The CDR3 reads CASSFDRGDEQFF. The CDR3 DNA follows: TGTGCCAGCAGCTTCGACAGGGGAGATGAGCAGTTCTTC.

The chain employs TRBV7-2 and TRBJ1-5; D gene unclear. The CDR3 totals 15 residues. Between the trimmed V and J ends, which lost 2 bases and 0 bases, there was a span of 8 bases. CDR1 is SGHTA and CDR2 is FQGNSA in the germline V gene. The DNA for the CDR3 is TGTGCCAGCAGCTTACAAGAGCATAGCAATCAGCCCCAGCATTTT. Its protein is CASSLQEHSNQPQHF.

The CDR3 DNA sequence: TGTGCCACCCGGGAGCAGAGCGGGAGGGCGGGTCGTGAGCAGTTCTTC. This sequence encodes CATREQSGRAGREQFF. V and J are TRBV2 and TRBJ2-1; 10 bases agree with TRBD2. This CDR3 region has 16 residues. Germline CDR1 SNHLY, CDR2 FYNNEI. V shed 10 bases and J 9 bases; nucleotides not matched to a gene: 18.

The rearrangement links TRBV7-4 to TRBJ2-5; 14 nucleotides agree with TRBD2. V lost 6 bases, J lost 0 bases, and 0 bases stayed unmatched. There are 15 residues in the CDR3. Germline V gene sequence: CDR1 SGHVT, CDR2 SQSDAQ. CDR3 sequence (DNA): TGTGCCAGCAGGGGACTAGCGGGAGACCAAGAGACCCAGTACTTC. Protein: CASRGLAGDQETQYF.

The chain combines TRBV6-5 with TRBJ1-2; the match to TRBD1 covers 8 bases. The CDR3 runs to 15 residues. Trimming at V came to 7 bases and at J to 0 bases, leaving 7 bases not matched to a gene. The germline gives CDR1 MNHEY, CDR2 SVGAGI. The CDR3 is CASNRGSGPNYGYTF. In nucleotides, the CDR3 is TGTGCCAGCAACAGGGGGAGTGGGCCTAACTATGGCTACACCTTC.

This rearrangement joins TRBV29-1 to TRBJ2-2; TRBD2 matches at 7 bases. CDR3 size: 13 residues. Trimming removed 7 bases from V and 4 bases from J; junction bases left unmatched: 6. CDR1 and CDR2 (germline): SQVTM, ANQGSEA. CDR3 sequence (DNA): TGCAGCGCCAAGGGGAGGGGCACCGGGGAGCTGTTTTTT. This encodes CSAKGRGTGELFF.

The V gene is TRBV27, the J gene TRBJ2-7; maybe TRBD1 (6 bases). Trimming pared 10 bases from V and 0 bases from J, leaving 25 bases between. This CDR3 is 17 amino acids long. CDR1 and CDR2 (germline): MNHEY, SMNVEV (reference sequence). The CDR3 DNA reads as TGTGCCACCCACCCAGGGGTAGGGGGTCCTAGCTCCTACGAGCAGTACTTC. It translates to CATHPGVGGPSSYEQYF.

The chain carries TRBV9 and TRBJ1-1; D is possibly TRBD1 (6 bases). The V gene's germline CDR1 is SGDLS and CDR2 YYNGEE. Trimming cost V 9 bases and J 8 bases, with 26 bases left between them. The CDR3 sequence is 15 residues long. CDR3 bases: TGTGCCACCTCCTGGGGGGGGGCGGTAACGGGAGAAGCTTTCTTT. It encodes CATSWGGAVTGEAFF.

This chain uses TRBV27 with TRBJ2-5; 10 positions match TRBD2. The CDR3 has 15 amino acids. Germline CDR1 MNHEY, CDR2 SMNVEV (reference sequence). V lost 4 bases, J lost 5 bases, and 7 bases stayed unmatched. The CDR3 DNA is TGTGCCAGCAGTTGGGCCGGGACTAGCGAGGAGACCCAGTACTTC. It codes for CASSWAGTSEETQYF.

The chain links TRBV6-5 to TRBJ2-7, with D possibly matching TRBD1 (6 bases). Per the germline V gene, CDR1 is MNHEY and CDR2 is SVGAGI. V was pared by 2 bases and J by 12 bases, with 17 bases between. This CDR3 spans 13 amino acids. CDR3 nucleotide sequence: TGTGCCAGCAGTTACCCCGGGACAAGCGGCTGGTACTTC. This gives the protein CASSYPGTSGWYF.

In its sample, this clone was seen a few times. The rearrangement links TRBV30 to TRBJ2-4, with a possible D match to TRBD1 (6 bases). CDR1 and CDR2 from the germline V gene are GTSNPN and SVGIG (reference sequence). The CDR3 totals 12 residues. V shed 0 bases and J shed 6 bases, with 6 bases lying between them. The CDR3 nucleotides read TGTGCCTGGAGTGTACAGGGAAACATTCAGTACTTC. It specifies CAWSVQGNIQYF.

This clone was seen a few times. As DNA, the CDR3 is TGCGCCAGCAGCCAAGATTTATATGGGAGAAACTATGGCTACACCTTC. It specifies CASSQDLYGRNYGYTF. The chain joins TRBV4-1 to TRBJ1-2; D remains ambiguous. Germline V gives CDR1 MGHRA, CDR2 YSYEKL. The ends were cut back, 0 bases at V and 2 bases at J, with 13 bases in the middle. The CDR3 has 16 residues.

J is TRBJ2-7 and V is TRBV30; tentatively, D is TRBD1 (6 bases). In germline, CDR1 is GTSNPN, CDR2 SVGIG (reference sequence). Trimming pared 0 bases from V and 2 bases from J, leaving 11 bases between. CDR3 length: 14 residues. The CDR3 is CAWSVGQGTYEQYF. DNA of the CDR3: TGTGCCTGGAGTGTTGGTCAGGGGACCTACGAGCAGTACTTC. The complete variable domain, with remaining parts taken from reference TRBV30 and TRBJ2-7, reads SQTIHQWPATLVQPVGSPLSLECTVEGTSNPNLYWYRQAAGRGLQLLFYSVGIGQISSEVPQNLSASRPQDRQFILSSKKLLLSDSGFYLCAWSVGQGTYEQYFGPGTRLTVT.